These 10 T cell receptor beta chains share one sample of origin, sequenced in a study of identical twins. TCRdb reprocessed the 5' RACE reads with MiXCR, giving one entry per CDR3 protein. Seen here are under 300,000 distinct CDR3 sequences, roughly an eighth observed once, and the top ten hold around 8.9%. Sequencing used memory (CD45RO+) T cells sorted from blood. These receptors originate from a woman between 18 and 29 years old in good health.

The chain joins TRBV6-2 or TRBV6-3 to TRBJ2-7; no firm D call. This CDR3 spans 14 amino acids. The germline CDR1 and CDR2 sequences are MNHEY and SVGEGT. V was trimmed by 7 bases and J by 6 bases, leaving 19 bases between them. CDR3 bases: TGTGCCAGCACCCTGGACGGCCTCCTGTCCGAGCAGTACTTC. This translates into CASTLDGLLSEQYF.

This clonotype has a handful of counts. The chain employs TRBV19 and TRBJ1-4; 10 bases align to TRBD1. Germline CDR1 and CDR2: LNHDA and SQIVND (reference sequence). There are 14 residues in the CDR3. The ends lost 5 bases at V and 7 bases at J; junction bases unmatched: 4. CDR3 nucleotides: TGTGCCAGTAGTCGGGACAGGGGAGGTGAAAAACTGTTTTTT. Its protein is CASSRDRGGEKLFF.

The chain uses TRBV5-1 and TRBJ2-3; the D is unclear. Trimming took 1 base from V and 4 from J, leaving 7 bases between them. Germline V CDR1 and CDR2: SGHRS, YFSETQ. This CDR3 spans 13 amino acids. The CDR3 nucleotides are TGCGCCAGCAGCTTGTTTCTCGCAGATACGCAGTATTTT. This codes for CASSLFLADTQYF.

The genes are TRBV9 and TRBJ2-5; unclear D gene. The CDR3 sequence is 15 residues long. Trimming shortened V by 4 bases and J by 2 bases, and 15 bases separated the two germline ends. CDR1 SGDLS and CDR2 YYNGEE come from the germline V gene. This chain's CDR3 is CASSTRTAAQETQYF. As DNA, the CDR3 is TGTGCCAGCAGCACACGGACGGCAGCTCAAGAGACCCAGTACTTC.

This clonotype showed up just a few times. The V and J genes are TRBV20-1 and TRBJ2-7; 7 positions match TRBD1. V shed 4 bases and J 4 bases; nucleotides not matched to a gene: 13. Per the germline V gene, CDR1 is DFQATT and CDR2 is SNEGSKA (reference sequence). The CDR3 consists of 15 residues. The CDR3 sequence is CSAKNRRDSHYEQYF. CDR3 bases: TGCAGTGCTAAAAACCGCCGGGACAGCCATTACGAGCAGTACTTC.

This clonotype was counted ten times or more. The V call is TRBV11-3, the J call TRBJ2-1; D is undetermined. The CDR3 length is 10 residues. V lost 6 bases, J lost 15 bases, and 12 bases lay in between. Germline V CDR1 and CDR2: SGHNT, YENEEA. As DNA, the CDR3 is TGTGCCAGCAGTGGCCCAACGGCGTTCTTC. It is translated as CASSGPTAFF.

There are many counts of this clonotype. CDR3 nucleotides: TGCAGTGCTCAAACTCTACAGGACGGAACCGATACTAACTATGGCTACACCTTC. It translates to CSAQTLQDGTDTNYGYTF. V and J are TRBV20-1 and TRBJ1-2; the D gene is possibly TRBD1 (5 bases). CDR3 size: 18 residues. CDR1 is DFQATT and CDR2 is SNEGSKA in the germline V gene (reference sequence). The germline V and J ends were trimmed by 5 bases and 0 bases, with 25 bases remaining between them.

Ten or more counts support this clonotype. The chain couples TRBV3-1 to TRBJ1-6; D is possibly TRBD1 (5 bases). The V and J ends lost 5 bases and 10 bases respectively, with 15 bases between them. From germline, CDR1 is LGHDT and CDR2 YNNKEL (reference sequence). This CDR3 is built from 14 residues. The CDR3: CASSLRLGTSPLHF. CDR3 nucleotide sequence: TGTGCCAGCAGCTTACGCTTGGGGACCTCACCCCTCCACTTT. Drawing the rest from reference TRBV3-1 and TRBJ1-6, the complete variable domain is DTAVSQTPKYLVTQMGNDKSIKCEQNLGHDTMYWYKQDSKKFLKIMFSYNNKELIINETVPNRFSPKSPDKAHLNLHINSLELGDSAVYFCASSLRLGTSPLHFGNGTRLTVT.

This clonotype has at least ten counts. The V and J genes are TRBV5-6 and TRBJ2-2; tentatively, D is TRBD1 or TRBD2 (5 bases each). Germline V gives CDR1 SGHDT, CDR2 YYEEEE. Between the trimmed V and J ends, which lost 6 bases and 3 bases, there was a span of 18 bases. The CDR3 loop spans 16 amino acids. The CDR3 loop reads CASTPGALPYTGELFF. The CDR3 DNA sequence: TGTGCCAGCACCCCCGGGGCATTACCCTACACCGGGGAGCTGTTTTTT.

In its sample, this clonotype was seen a few times. The V gene is TRBV20-1, the J gene TRBJ1-5; no reliable D call. This CDR3 region has 16 residues. Germline V lookup: CDR1 DFQATT, CDR2 SNEGSKA (reference sequence). V was cut by 0 bases and J by 3 bases, with 15 bases left in between. CDR3 residues: CSARDRGGNLNQPQHF. The CDR3 region has the DNA TGCAGTGCTAGAGATCGCGGTGGGAACCTCAATCAGCCCCAGCATTTT.